Presented here are 12 T cell receptor beta chains from one specimen sequenced in a study of cytomegalovirus exposure and HLA in healthy donors. PCR amplification relied on 60 Vbeta primers (plus 13 Jbeta primers). Clones were read by immunoSEQ multiplex PCR, and TCRdb kept only the in-frame ones, dropping some. Here the sample spans 150,000 to 180,000 clones, 70% to 80% being singletons. The sequenced material came from PBMCs. The receptors here all came from a woman between 40 and 50 years old in good health and CMV-seronegative.

The table lists this clone with a few counts. The CDR3 nucleotides read TGTGCCAGCAGCTTGGCGGGGGTTTATGATGAAAAACTGTTTTTT. This codes for CASSLAGVYDEKLFF. The V gene is TRBV5-4, the J gene TRBJ1-4; D possibly corresponds to TRBD1 (5 bases). Looked up from germline, CDR1 is SGHNT and CDR2 is YYREEE (reference sequence). V shed 0 bases and J shed 6 bases, with 12 bases lying between them. The CDR3 is made up of 15 amino acids.

As DNA, the CDR3 is TGTGCCAGCAGTTTAGGTCGCGACGGGGCGCAGTATTTT. It is translated as CASSLGRDGAQYF. The chain uses TRBV27 and TRBJ2-3, with D perhaps matching TRBD2 (5 bases). The CDR3 runs to 13 residues. Germline CDR1 reads MNHEY; CDR2 reads SMNVEV (reference sequence). V lost 2 bases to trimming and J lost 10 bases, with 13 bases between them.

The genes are TRBV9 and TRBJ1-2, with a tentative D call TRBD1 (5 bases). Germline CDR1 reads SGDLS; CDR2 reads YYNGEE. The CDR3 has 16 residues. V lost 3 bases and J 2 bases, leaving 17 bases between the germline ends. CDR3 in DNA: TGTGCCAGCAGCGGGCGACAGCCGGGACTCAACTATGGCTACACCTTC. Protein sequence: CASSGRQPGLNYGYTF.

The chain employs TRBV18 and TRBJ2-6; D is possibly TRBD2 (7 bases). CDR1 and CDR2 (germline): KGHSH, LQKENI. The CDR3 has 16 residues. The V end lost 6 bases, the J end lost 4 bases, and 16 bases lay between the germline ends. The CDR3 sequence: CASSPRGGSGANVLTF. Written as DNA, the CDR3 is TGTGCCAGCTCGCCTAGGGGGGGCTCCGGGGCCAACGTCCTGACTTTC.

The V gene is TRBV5-6, the J gene TRBJ1-1; no definite D call. V was trimmed by 2 bases and J by 4 bases, leaving 9 bases between them. Germline V gives CDR1 SGHDT, CDR2 YYEEEE. CDR3 length: 13 residues. The CDR3 here is CASSFEYSTEAFF. CDR3 sequence (DNA): TGTGCCAGCAGCTTTGAGTATAGCACTGAAGCTTTCTTT.

The chain links TRBV5-1 to TRBJ2-5; D not certain. Germline assignment: CDR1 SGHRS and CDR2 YFSETQ. This CDR3 has 12 amino acids. V lost 3 bases, J lost 4 bases, and 7 bases lay in between. The CDR3 is CASSWSTETQYF. CDR3 bases: TGCGCCAGCAGCTGGAGTACAGAGACCCAGTACTTC.

The V call is TRBV27, the J call TRBJ1-4; perhaps TRBD1 as D (5 bases). The CDR3 is 15 residues long. The germline gives CDR1 MNHEY, CDR2 SMNVEV (reference sequence). Trimming cost V 2 bases and J 8 bases, with 15 bases left between them. The CDR3 DNA follows: TGTGCCAGCAGTTTACGGGGGGTAGGTCGAGAAAAACTGTTTTTT. As protein: CASSLRGVGREKLFF. Combining the CDR3 with reference TRBV27 and TRBJ1-4 gives the whole variable domain EAQVTQNPRYLITVTGKKLTVTCSQNMNHEYMSWYRQDPGLGLRQIYYSMNVEVTDKGDVPEGYKVSRKEKRNFPLILESPSPNQTSLYFCASSLRGVGREKLFFGSGTQLSVL.

This clone was counted a few times. J is TRBJ1-5 and V is TRBV9; the D is unclear. Germline V gene data show CDR1 as SGDLS and CDR2 as YYNGEE. V gave up 4 bases and J gave up 4 bases, with 9 bases separating them. The CDR3 contains 13 residues. Written as DNA, the CDR3 is TGTGCCAGCAGCCCCCGGGGAAATCAGCCCCAGCATTTT. The encoded protein is CASSPRGNQPQHF.

The V gene is TRBV5-1, the J gene TRBJ1-5; D possibly corresponds to TRBD1 (5 bases). The CDR3 consists of 14 residues. Trimming shortened V by 1 base and J by 3 bases, and 8 bases separated the two germline ends. CDR1 and CDR2 from the germline V gene are SGHRS and YFSETQ. The CDR3 DNA sequence: TGCGCCAGCAGCTTGACGGGGGACAATCAGCCCCAGCATTTT. Translating gives CASSLTGDNQPQHF.

The chain has TRBV7-2 and TRBJ2-1, with 7 positions matching TRBD2. Germline V gene data show CDR1 as SGHTA and CDR2 as FQGNSA. J was trimmed by 0 bases and V by 5 bases; bases with no gene match: 10. The CDR3 sequence is 17 residues long. The CDR3 loop reads CASSPSGAGYSYNEQFF. CDR3 in DNA: TGTGCCAGCAGCCCCAGTGGAGCGGGGTACTCCTACAATGAGCAGTTCTTC.

This sequence joins TRBV10-3 and TRBJ2-3; tentatively, D is TRBD1 (5 bases). V gave up 4 bases and J gave up 1 base, with 12 bases separating them. Per the germline V gene, CDR1 is ENHRY and CDR2 is SYGVKD. This CDR3 spans 15 amino acids. As DNA, the CDR3 is TGTGCCATCAGTGGGTTGGGGCTTGGCACAGATACGCAGTATTTT. Residues: CAISGLGLGTDTQYF.

The V and J genes are TRBV6-4 and TRBJ2-1; TRBD2 agrees at 8 bases. The germline V gene encodes CDR1 MRHNA and CDR2 SNTAGT. V trimming: 0 bases; J trimming: 6 bases; junction bases outside the gene matches: 7. The length of the CDR3 is 16 residues. Written as DNA, the CDR3 is TGTGCCAGCAGTGACTCCGGGGGGGGCACCCGCAATGAGCAGTTCTTC. It translates to CASSDSGGGTRNEQFF.